What follows is one TCR beta chain and its context. Antigen unknown. These data originate in a study of T cell responses to AZD1222 COVID-19 vaccine. Background on the study: Researchers grouped second doses given at about 4 or about 12 weeks into one pool.

Only in-frame clones appear in the TCRdb table, and some are missing; sequencing was by immunoSEQ multiplex PCR. The table records 100,000 or so clones, 88% of them present only once. Whole-study results and caveats: The study identified only five or six AZD1222 recipients as seropositive at baseline. Mostly white British, mostly female donors; authors suggested clonal diversity may be underestimated.

Germline V lookup: CDR1 LGHNA, CDR2 YNFKEQ. The CDR3 contains 16 residues. V was clipped by 5 bases and J by 0 bases; unmatched bases: 6. Specimen: peripheral blood, collected on day 0 of AZD1222 vaccination. This receptor was taken from an adult in good health. The chain employs TRBV4-2 and TRBJ2-7, with TRBD2 matching 11 bases. The CDR3 is CASSTSSGGASYEQYF. In DNA form, the CDR3 reads TGTGCCAGCAGCACGAGTAGCGGGGGGGCCTCCTACGAGCAGTACTTC.